Sequencing of this T cell receptor (beta chain) was carried out in a study of T cells in Graves' hyperthyroidism and ophthalmopathy. The wider study: Peripheral blood was secured at the point of initial diagnosis, before any treatment.

The investigators amplified TCR beta CDR3 regions from RNA transcripts. HTBI primers were employed in a first-round RT-PCR of the TCR CDR3. TCRdb re-analysed the multiplex PCR reads in MiXCR, keeping a single row per CDR3 protein. The sample holds more than 350,000 distinct CDR3 sequences, more than 12% seen once. Under 3 months was the duration of disease in ophthalmopathy patients, who also had a Clinical Activity Score of at least 3 and a NOSPECS grade of at least 4. The PBMCs were taken from roughly 10 ml of fresh peripheral blood. This clonotype came up a few times. The sequenced material came from blood. The TCR was taken from a woman in her twenties or thirties with Graves' ophthalmopathy.

CDR3 protein: CASSLSGVGSTEAFF. The CDR3 DNA reads TGTGCCAGCAGCTTATCAGGGGTGGGTTCCACTGAAGCTTTCTTT. V is TRBV11-1 and J is TRBJ1-1, with D possibly matching TRBD1 (6 bases). Germline-derived CDR1 and CDR2 are SGHAT and FQDESV (reference sequence). The CDR3 has 15 amino acids. With 2 bases removed from V and 4 bases from J, the gap between germline ends came to 14 bases. The full variable domain, completed using reference TRBV11-1 and TRBJ1-1, is EAEVAQSPRYKITEKSQAVAFWCDPISGHATLYWYRQILGQGPELLVQFQDESVVDDSQLPKDRFSAERLKGVDSTLKIQPAELGDSAMYLCASSLSGVGSTEAFFGQGTRLTVV.